A single sample is the source of the 14 T cell receptor beta chains below, sequenced in a study of molecular identifiers for immune sequencing clone quantification. TCRdb itself ran the PCR reads through MiXCR, one entry per CDR3 protein. The sample carries about 97,000 distinct CDR3 sequences, around 37% recorded once. Sequencing was done on a sample of naive CD8+ T cells from blood, with Jurkat cell RNA spiked in. The subset: FACS-sorted CD8+CD4-CCR7+CD45RA+ naive T cells. The receptors were gathered from a human donor in good health. Some libraries in this study had Jurkat cell RNA spiked in.

This chain uses TRBV7-9 with TRBJ1-1, with 9 bases that match TRBD1. The CDR3 extends over 14 amino acids. After removal of 2 bases from V and 6 bases from J, the junction contained 4 bases not matched to a gene. The germline V gene has CDR1 SEHNR and CDR2 FQNEAQ (reference sequence). CDR3 DNA sequence: TGTGCCAGCAGCTTAACCGGACAGGGGTCTGAAGCTTTCTTT. The encoded protein is CASSLTGQGSEAFF.

This clonotype showed up just a few times. The chain recombines TRBV10-1 with TRBJ2-4; D tentatively reads TRBD1 or TRBD2 (6 bases each). Between the trimmed V and J ends, which lost 2 bases and 6 bases, there was a span of 14 bases. This CDR3 is built from 15 residues. Germline-derived CDR1 and CDR2 are WNHNN and SYGVQD (reference sequence). The CDR3 is CASSETGRKLNIQYF. CDR3 nucleotide sequence: TGCGCCAGCAGTGAGACAGGGAGGAAGTTAAACATTCAGTACTTC.

This clonotype has only a few counts. The chain has TRBV20-1 and TRBJ2-7, with D perhaps being TRBD1 or TRBD2 (5 bases each). Trimming took 3 bases from V and 4 from J, leaving 10 bases between them. This CDR3 has 12 residues. The germline V gene encodes CDR1 DFQATT and CDR2 SNEGSKA (reference sequence). CDR3 amino acids: CSASSGTYEQYF. The CDR3 nucleotides are TGCAGTGCTAGTTCCGGGACGTACGAGCAGTACTTC.

This clonotype was seen repeatedly, ten times or more. The rearrangement joins TRBV9 to TRBJ2-3; 7 bases agree with TRBD1. The CDR3 covers 15 residues. The germline V gene encodes CDR1 SGDLS and CDR2 YYNGEE. The V and J ends lost 5 bases and 0 bases, in that order; junction bases with no gene match: 6. The CDR3 nucleotides are TGTGCCAGCAGGCGAGGGACAGCTAGCACAGATACGCAGTATTTT. Translated: CASRRGTASTDTQYF.

With regard to this clonotype: One end of the junction does not line up with germline, which may come from a read error. The chain is built from TRBV11-2 and TRBJ2-7; D may be TRBD2 (5 bases). CDR3 length: 13 residues. Germline V gene data show CDR1 as SGHAT and CDR2 as FQNNGV. The CDR3 nucleotides are TGTGCCAGCTCGCCGGGCAGAGACTACGAGCAGTCCTTC. Residues: CASSPGRDYEQSF.

This clonotype was found many times. The V call is TRBV29-1, the J call TRBJ1-1, with D unresolved. CDR3 length equals 13 residues. The germline gives CDR1 SQVTM, CDR2 ANQGSEA. V was cut by 4 bases and J by 6 bases, with 15 bases left in between. This CDR3 is CSVGPQGRSEAFF. The CDR3 DNA follows: TGCAGCGTTGGACCCCAAGGGCGGTCTGAAGCTTTCTTT.

Ten or more counts support this clonotype. The J gene is TRBJ2-4, the V gene TRBV7-8, with a weak D call TRBD1 (5 bases). Between the trimmed V and J ends, which lost 10 bases and 1 base, there was a span of 20 bases. Germline CDR1 SGHVS, CDR2 FQNEAQ. The CDR3 loop spans 16 amino acids. CDR3 residues: CAKPPEAGWAKNIQYF. CDR3 DNA: TGTGCCAAACCCCCCGAGGCAGGGTGGGCCAAAAACATTCAGTACTTC.

This clonotype has only a few counts. This sequence joins TRBV11-2 and TRBJ2-5; 9 positions agree with TRBD2. V shed 8 bases, J shed 1 base, and the junction held 2 bases outside the gene matches. This CDR3 comprises 13 residues. The germline V gene encodes CDR1 SGHAT and CDR2 FQNNGV. The CDR3 DNA is TGTGCCAGCGGACTAGCGTTCCAAGAGACCCAGTACTTC. Translating it yields CASGLAFQETQYF.

This clonotype was detected a few times. The chain has TRBV13 and TRBJ2-3; 10 bases match TRBD2. Germline CDR1 reads PRHDT; CDR2 reads FYEKMQ (reference sequence). This CDR3 has 15 residues. Germline trimming cut 5 bases from V and 1 base from J; bases unmatched to any gene: 3. This CDR3 reads CASSGGTSGTDTQYF. In nucleotides, the CDR3 is TGTGCCAGCAGCGGCGGGACTAGCGGCACAGATACGCAGTATTTT.

The CDR3 sequence: CASGSSTSGLYTGELFF. The CDR3 DNA is TGTGCTAGTGGTTCTTCCACAAGCGGGCTATACACCGGGGAGCTGTTTTTT. This chain connects TRBV12-5 to TRBJ2-2, with TRBD2 as a possible D gene (6 bases). Germline V gene data show CDR1 as LGHNT and CDR2 as FRNRAP. The length of the CDR3 is 17 residues. Between the trimmed V and J ends, which lost 4 bases and 3 bases, there was a span of 18 bases.

This clonotype appeared many times. One junction end does not reproduce the germline sequence, and a read error may be involved. The chain recombines TRBV7-7 with TRBJ2-3; D is perhaps TRBD1 (5 bases). Germline CDR1 and CDR2: SSHAT and FNYEAQ (reference sequence). This CDR3 is 13 amino acids long. CDR3 coding DNA: TGTGCTAGCAGCTCGGACAACACAGATACGCAGTATTTT. This codes for CASSSDNTDTQYF.

The chain is built from TRBV2 and TRBJ1-1, with 12 bases that match TRBD1. Losses at the gene ends were 6 bases for V and 6 bases for J; bases not matched to a gene: 5. There are 14 residues in the CDR3. The germline V gene encodes CDR1 SNHLY and CDR2 FYNNEI. This chain's CDR3 is CASRRDRGQSEAFF. The CDR3 coding sequence is TGTGCCAGCAGAAGGGACAGGGGGCAATCTGAAGCTTTCTTT. Combining the CDR3 with reference TRBV2 and TRBJ1-1 gives the whole variable domain EPEVTQTPSHQVTQMGQEVILRCVPISNHLYFYWYRQILGQKVEFLVSFYNNEISEKSEIFDDQFSVERPDGSNFTLKIRSTKLEDSAMYFCASRRDRGQSEAFFGQGTRLTVV.

In the case of this clonotype: A much larger clone sits a single nucleotide away, making a read error possible. V gene TRBV4-2 combines with J gene TRBJ1-2, with 9 bases that match TRBD1. The CDR3 is 15 residues long. CDR1 LGHNA and CDR2 YNFKEQ come from the germline V gene. The V gene end was trimmed by 2 bases and the J gene end by 6 bases; junction bases not matched to a gene: 7. The CDR3 DNA reads TGTGCCAGCAGCCAAAAGGGACAGGGTCGCGATGGCTACACCTTC. It specifies CASSQKGQGRDGYTF.

About this clonotype: The final CDR3 position lacks the conserved phenylalanine or tryptophan, pointing to a likely read error. The V call is TRBV16, the J call TRBJ2-5; D possibly corresponds to TRBD2 (5 bases). The germline V gene has CDR1 KGHSY and CDR2 FQNENV. CDR3 size: 16 residues. Deletions cut 1 base from V and 1 base from J, with 13 bases between. The CDR3 sequence: CASSQYVSVIQETQYL. The CDR3 nucleotides are TGTGCCAGCAGCCAATATGTTAGCGTCATCCAAGAGACCCAGTACCTC.